This TCR beta chain was recovered during a study of spatial heterogeneity in lung cancer. Study context: As counted in raw reads, each unique TCR and UMI combination appeared more than ten times on average. The study, taken as a whole, reports: Blood showed ubiquitous tumor TCRs more often at resection than at routine follow-up.

TCRdb called the 5' RACE reads again in MiXCR, with one record for every CDR3 protein. The sample has approximately 20,000 distinct CDR3 sequences, approximately 9.1% seen once. Losses at the gene ends were 5 bases for V and 6 bases for J; bases not matched to a gene: 7. The CDR3 consists of 15 residues. Germline V gene sequence: CDR1 MNHEY, CDR2 SMNVEV (reference sequence). Time point: blood at routine non-recurrence follow-up after resection. Whole RNA came from tumor, nontumor lung or frozen PBMC and was sequenced without being sorted. This clonotype showed up many times. The antigen is unknown. The source was PBMCs, collected at follow-up. The chain recombines TRBV27 with TRBJ2-1, with 10 bases lining up with TRBD2. This TCR derives from a female donor with early-stage non-small cell lung cancer. As DNA, the CDR3 is TGTGCCAGCAGTCGAGGGACTAGCGCCTCCAATGAGCAGTTCTTC. Protein sequence: CASSRGTSASNEQFF.